This entry concerns a single TCR beta chain. Its target is unknown. Germline loops: CDR1 KGHSH, CDR2 LQKENI. CDR3 size: 12 residues. Trimming pared 2 bases from V and 0 bases from J, leaving 2 bases between. TCRdb keeps only in-frame clones here, not all; method: immunoSEQ multiplex PCR. The table includes roughly 60,000 clones, about 72% detected once. The source of the sample is a study of cytotoxic CD8 clonotypes in ibrutinib-treated CLL. Study in general: Enrolment comprised approximately 10 relapsed/refractory and about 14 treatment-naive patients; some 18 were IGHV unmutated. Study outcomes and limitations: Treatment saw public clonotypes, which were uncommon, either contract or stay stable.

This TCR was recovered from a human donor with chronic lymphocytic leukemia. The rearrangement joins TRBV18 to TRBJ2-7; no clear D. The material was PBMCs, obtained after 12 months of ibrutinib treatment. Here the CDR3 reads CASSPGSYEQYF. The DNA for the CDR3 is TGTGCCAGCTCACCAGGCTCCTACGAGCAGTACTTC.